Listed below are T cell receptor beta chains from one sample, sequenced in a study of regulatory T cells in long-lasting Graves disease. TCRdb itself ran the multiplex PCR reads through MiXCR, one entry per CDR3 protein. The sample carries 450,000 to 650,000 distinct CDR3 sequences, roughly 16% recorded once. The sample was also reused in another study, on T cells in Graves' hyperthyroidism and ophthalmopathy.

Sample: peripheral blood mononuclear cells (PBMCs), taken at new diagnosis, from a patient treated with antithyroid drugs. The source is a middle-aged woman with Graves disease. Each CDR3 is given with its conserved first and last residue. A D gene is named only where the DNA matches it firmly. The size field is filled for only some rows; it gives once, few, many or a size class.

CDR3 DNA	CDR3 protein	J gene	clone size	D gene	V gene
TGCAGCGTTCAAGGGGCAGGATTCGATGAGCAGTTCTTC	CSVQGAGFDEQFF	TRBJ2-1	NA	NA	TRBV29-1
TGTGCCAGCAGCCAAGAGGCGGGGGAGGAGACCCAGTACTTC	CASSQEAGEETQYF	TRBJ2-5	NA	TRBD2	TRBV3-1
TGTGCCAGCAGACGAGAGGAGTCTACCGGGGAGCTGTTTTTT	CASRREESTGELFF	TRBJ2-2	many	NA	TRBV11-2
TGTGCCAGCAGTGAAGCTCGCGGAGATACGCAGTATTTT	CASSEARGDTQYF	TRBJ2-3	NA	NA	TRBV2
TGCAGTGCTAGAGATGAGGGCAGATCCTACGAGCAGTACTTC	CSARDEGRSYEQYF	TRBJ2-7	once	NA	TRBV20-1
TGCAGTGCTAGTGAGACGGACCTTTATGGCTACACCTTC	CSASETDLYGYTF	TRBJ1-2	many	NA	TRBV20-1
TGTGCCTGGAGCGGTCTGTCTACTGAAGCTTTCTTT	CAWSGLSTEAFF	TRBJ1-1	many	NA	TRBV30
TGCAGCGTTGGAATAAGGGCCCCTTTCTCTGGAAACACCATATATTTT	CSVGIRAPFSGNTIYF	TRBJ1-3	NA	NA	TRBV29-1
TGTGCCAGCAGCTATAGAGGGGTTTCTGGCACCGGGGAGCTGTTTTTT	CASSYRGVSGTGELFF	TRBJ2-2	few	NA	TRBV11-3
TGTGCCAGCAGCCAATGGGGGACAGGGGACTCCGGGGAGCTGTTTTTT	CASSQWGTGDSGELFF	TRBJ2-2	NA	TRBD1	TRBV3-1
TGTGCCAGCACGAGGTTGGACAGTGGCACAGATACGCAGTATTTT	CASTRLDSGTDTQYF	TRBJ2-3	many	NA	TRBV6-1
TGTGCCAGCAGTTACTCGATCGCGAGCTATGGCTACACCTTC	CASSYSIASYGYTF	TRBJ1-2	few	NA	TRBV6-5
TGTGCCAGCAGACCCCTTATGGGGGGCAAAACTGAAGCTTTCTTT	CASRPLMGGKTEAFF	TRBJ1-1	many	NA	TRBV6-2/TRBV6-3
TGTGCCAGCGGCCAGGGTCTAGACAATGAGCAGTTCTTC	CASGQGLDNEQFF	TRBJ2-1	many	NA	TRBV12-3/TRBV12-4
TGCGCCAGCAGCTTATCCCAGGCTAGTAGGAACACTGAAGCTTTCTTT	CASSLSQASRNTEAFF	TRBJ1-1	many	NA	TRBV5-1
TGCGCCAGCAGCTTGGACTGGACAGCCTCTGGAAACACCATATATTTT	CASSLDWTASGNTIYF	TRBJ1-3	NA	NA	TRBV5-1
TGTGCCAGCAGCCTCCCGACAGGGGGGGGCTACACCTTC	CASSLPTGGGYTF	TRBJ1-2	few	TRBD1	TRBV3-1
TGTGCCAGCAGTTTACGCCAGGACAGTCATAGCAATCAGCCCCAGCATTTT	CASSLRQDSHSNQPQHF	TRBJ1-5	many	NA	TRBV28
TGTGCCAGCAGTTTGGCAGTACAGGGTTCAGGAAACACCATATATTTT	CASSLAVQGSGNTIYF	TRBJ1-3	many	NA	TRBV28
TGCAGTGCTAGATGGGCGGACAGGGGTACACCTGAGCAGTTCTTC	CSARWADRGTPEQFF	TRBJ2-1	many	TRBD1	TRBV20-1
TGTGCCGGCAGCGACGATAGCGAACCGAACACTGAAGCTTTCTTT	CAGSDDSEPNTEAFF	TRBJ1-1	NA	NA	TRBV12-3/TRBV12-4
TGTGCCAGTAGTATGAAGGGGTCTGGTGGAAACACCATATATTTT	CASSMKGSGGNTIYF	TRBJ1-3	NA	NA	TRBV19
TGTGCCACCAGCAGAGAGGTGTCTGGCGGCTCAACTAATGAAAAACTGTTTTTT	CATSREVSGGSTNEKLFF	TRBJ1-4	NA	NA	TRBV15
TGCGCCAGCAGCACAGGACAGGGGGGCCACAATGAGCAGTTCTTC	CASSTGQGGHNEQFF	TRBJ2-1	few	TRBD1	TRBV5-1
TGTGCCAGCAGTGCGACGGCTAATAACTATGGCTACACCTTC	CASSATANNYGYTF	TRBJ1-2	many	NA	TRBV6-1
TGCGCCAGCAGCTTGGCAGGAGTCAGCAATCAGCCCCAGCATTTT	CASSLAGVSNQPQHF	TRBJ1-5	many	NA	TRBV5-1
TGTGCCAGCAGTGTCGGACATCCCACAGATACGCAGTATTTT	CASSVGHPTDTQYF	TRBJ2-3	many	NA	TRBV2